The 16 T cell receptor beta chains listed next were all sequenced from one sample in a study of beta chain features in type 1 diabetes. Sequencing targeted expressed TCRB transcripts, as all isolated RNA had been reverse transcribed. This table comes from immunoSEQ multiplex PCR, and its TCRdb copy is limited to in-frame clones, with some not included. The sample carries hundreds of thousands of clones, over 25% recorded once. The sample consisted of naive CD4+ T cells from blood. These TCRs come from a man between 18 and 35 years old in good health.

This clone appeared a few times. V usage is TRBV7-9 and J usage is TRBJ1-2; D is perhaps TRBD1 (5 bases). CDR3 length: 14 residues. Germline values: CDR1 SEHNR, CDR2 FQNEAQ (reference sequence). Trimming pared 1 base from V and 12 bases from J, leaving 18 bases between. The CDR3 DNA reads as TGTGCCAGCAGCTTAGAGATGTTGGGGGAGAGGGACACCTTC. Its protein is CASSLEMLGERDTF. The full variable domain, rest sourced from reference TRBV7-9 and TRBJ1-2, is DTGVSQNPRHKITKRGQNVTFRCDPISEHNRLYWYRQTLGQGPEFLTYFQNEAQLEKSRLLSDRFSAERPKGSFSTLEIQRTEQGDSAMYLCASSLEMLGERDTFGSGTRLTVV.

This clone was observed a handful of times. The rearrangement joins TRBV29-1 to TRBJ2-7; D is undetermined. The length of the CDR3 is 11 residues. In germline, CDR1 is SQVTM, CDR2 ANQGSEA. Trimming took 1 base from V and 3 from J, leaving 4 bases between them. As DNA, the CDR3 is TGCAGCGTTGAAGCAGACTACGAGCAGTACTTC. Amino acid sequence: CSVEADYEQYF.

The chain links TRBV7-9 to TRBJ2-2; no firm D call. Trimming took off 5 bases at V and 2 bases at J, with 15 bases between the two ends. Germline CDR1 and CDR2: SEHNR and FQNEAQ (reference sequence). The CDR3 loop spans 16 amino acids. CDR3 nucleotides: TGTGCCAGCAGCCCCATAGGTGGGCCCAACACCGGGGAGCTGTTTTTT. This codes for CASSPIGGPNTGELFF. Full variable domain (rest looked up from reference TRBV7-9 and TRBJ2-2): DTGVSQNPRHKITKRGQNVTFRCDPISEHNRLYWYRQTLGQGPEFLTYFQNEAQLEKSRLLSDRFSAERPKGSFSTLEIQRTEQGDSAMYLCASSPIGGPNTGELFFGEGSRLTVL.

The genes are TRBV30 and TRBJ1-5; D unresolved. The CDR3 consists of 13 residues. Germline loops: CDR1 GTSNPN, CDR2 SVGIG (reference sequence). V was trimmed by 0 bases and J by 4 bases, leaving 7 bases between them. CDR3 in DNA: TGTGCCTGGAGTGTACTACCTAATCAGCCCCAGCATTTT. Translating gives CAWSVLPNQPQHF.

This chain uses TRBV19 with TRBJ2-7; 11 nucleotides agree with TRBD1. The V gene's germline CDR1 is LNHDA and CDR2 SQIVND (reference sequence). Germline trimming cut 6 bases from V and 0 bases from J; bases unmatched to any gene: 4. The CDR3 is made up of 15 amino acids. CDR3 sequence reads: CASSGQGATSYEQYF. The CDR3 region has the DNA TGTGCCAGTAGCGGACAGGGGGCAACCTCCTACGAGCAGTACTTC.

This chain connects TRBV5-4 to TRBJ2-7, with 8 nucleotides matching TRBD1. J lost 6 bases, V lost 1 base, and 6 bases had no gene match. CDR3 size: 14 residues. The V gene's germline CDR1 is SGHNT and CDR2 YYREEE (reference sequence). The CDR3 sequence: CASSLTTGASEQYF. The CDR3 DNA sequence: TGTGCCAGCAGCTTGACGACAGGGGCGTCCGAGCAGTACTTC.

This clone was found a few times. The V and J genes are TRBV5-1 and TRBJ2-1, with TRBD2 identical over 14 bases. The germline CDR1 and CDR2 sequences are SGHRS and YFSETQ. This CDR3 is 13 amino acids long. Germline trimming cut 4 bases from V and 15 bases from J; bases unmatched to any gene: 6. CDR3 in DNA: TGCGCCAGCAGCACGGGACTAGCGGGAGCAGGGTTCTTC. This gives the protein CASSTGLAGAGFF.

This clone turned up a few times. J is TRBJ2-7 and V is TRBV7-2, with TRBD2 matching over 9 bases. The trim removed 7 bases at V and 2 bases at J, leaving 9 bases unmatched. The CDR3 totals 15 residues. Germline CDR1 is SGHTA and CDR2 is FQGNSA. The CDR3 reads CASTFRAGGTYEQYF. The CDR3 DNA reads TGTGCCAGCACCTTTCGGGCGGGAGGGACCTACGAGCAGTACTTC.

The V gene is TRBV25-1, the J gene TRBJ2-3; the D call may be TRBD1 or TRBD2 (5 bases each). The CDR3 loop spans 17 amino acids. Trimming took off 1 base at V and 1 base at J, with 15 bases between the two ends. Germline CDR1 reads MGHDK; CDR2 reads SYGVNS. The CDR3 spells CASSESGRGLGTDTQYF. In DNA form, the CDR3 reads TGTGCCAGCAGTGAATCGGGCCGGGGCTTGGGCACAGATACGCAGTATTTT.

This clone has just a few counts. The chain links TRBV29-1 to TRBJ2-7; TRBD1 might be the D (6 bases). The CDR3 has 12 amino acids. Germline V lookup: CDR1 SQVTM, CDR2 ANQGSEA. The V and J ends lost 6 bases and 5 bases respectively, with 14 bases between them. The CDR3 DNA reads as TGCAGCGTCGCGCAGGGGTTCGACGAGCAGTACTTC. Its translation is CSVAQGFDEQYF.

This clone showed up just once. The chain links TRBV7-9 to TRBJ2-5, with 8 bases fitting TRBD2. The CDR3 has 15 residues. V shed 4 bases and J 5 bases; nucleotides not matched to a gene: 9. Germline V lookup: CDR1 SEHNR, CDR2 FQNEAQ (reference sequence). In DNA form, the CDR3 reads TGTGCCAGCAGCTGGTTAGCGGGGAGTCAGGAGACCCAGTACTTC. Protein product: CASSWLAGSQETQYF.

The sample holds a few counts of this clone. CDR3 loop: CAWSPTRRGGFYEQYF. CDR3 coding DNA: TGTGCCTGGAGCCCCACCCGCAGGGGTGGATTTTACGAGCAGTACTTC. The chain is built from TRBV30 and TRBJ2-7; a weak D match, TRBD1 (6 bases). The germline gives CDR1 GTSNPN, CDR2 SVGIG (reference sequence). The CDR3 has 16 amino acids. Between the trimmed V and J ends, which lost 3 bases and 4 bases, there was a span of 22 bases.

This chain links TRBV28 with TRBJ2-7, with 7 nucleotides matching TRBD2. The trim removed 5 bases at V and 1 base at J, leaving 14 bases unmatched. Germline V gene sequence: CDR1 MDHEN, CDR2 SYDVKM. The CDR3 length is 17 residues. The CDR3 sequence: CASSLGATSALSYEQYF. DNA for the CDR3: TGTGCCAGCAGTCTAGGGGCAACTAGCGCTCTGTCCTACGAGCAGTACTTC.

The chain carries TRBV5-1 and TRBJ2-5; 8 bases agree with TRBD1. V trimming: 3 bases; J trimming: 2 bases; junction bases outside the gene matches: 3. This CDR3 has 14 residues. Looked up from germline, CDR1 is SGHRS and CDR2 is YFSETQ. The CDR3 DNA sequence: TGCGCCAGCAGCTACAGGACAGGGCAAGAGACCCAGTACTTC. The encoded protein is CASSYRTGQETQYF.

V gene TRBV6-1 combines with J gene TRBJ2-1; D is unresolved. Germline V gene data show CDR1 as MNHNS and CDR2 as SASEGT. The CDR3 loop spans 14 amino acids. Trimming removed 3 bases at V and 7 bases at J, with 13 bases between. As DNA, the CDR3 is TGTGCCAGCAGTGAGTCCCCGAGGTTGAATGAGCAGTTCTTC. It specifies CASSESPRLNEQFF.

This rearrangement joins TRBV7-2 to TRBJ2-4; D unclear. Per the germline V gene, CDR1 is SGHTA and CDR2 is FQGNSA. Between the trimmed V and J ends, which lost 5 bases and 2 bases, there was a span of 13 bases. The CDR3 spans 15 residues. CDR3 in DNA: TGTGCCAGCAGCCACCCCCCAGGACCCAAAAACATTCAGTACTTC. Translated: CASSHPPGPKNIQYF.